The 8 T cell receptor beta chains below all came from one sample that was sequenced in a study of cytomegalovirus exposure and HLA in healthy donors. PCR used 60 Vbeta primers and 13 Jbeta primers. The method was immunoSEQ multiplex PCR; TCRdb's version includes in-frame clones alone and lacks a portion of them. The sample has 63,000 or so clones; 73% are singletons. The sequenced sample was PBMCs. These receptors were obtained from a man aged 45-65 years in good health and CMV-seronegative.

The chain carries TRBV30 and TRBJ2-2; TRBD1 agrees at 7 bases. J gave up 3 bases and V 4 bases, and 5 bases lay outside the gene matches. This CDR3 is built from 14 residues. Germline V gives CDR1 GTSNPN, CDR2 SVGIG (reference sequence). As DNA, the CDR3 is TGTGCCTGGATCTCGGGACAGCACACCGGGGAGCTGTTTTTT. It is translated as CAWISGQHTGELFF.

The chain carries TRBV6-6 and TRBJ2-2, with D tentatively TRBD2 (5 bases). The V gene lost 5 bases and the J gene lost 8 bases, with 6 bases spanning the gap. This CDR3 has 11 amino acids. The germline V gene has CDR1 MNHNY and CDR2 SVGAGI (reference sequence). The CDR3: CASSTGGELFF. CDR3 nucleotides: TGTGCCAGCAGTACGGGGGGGGAGCTGTTTTTT.

The genes are TRBV25-1 and TRBJ2-3; weak D call: TRBD1 (6 bases). This CDR3 is built from 13 residues. CDR1 is MGHDK and CDR2 is SYGVNS in the germline V gene. V gave up 8 bases and J gave up 4 bases, with 13 bases separating them. The CDR3: CASSPWGPDTQYF. The CDR3 DNA sequence: TGTGCCAGCTCCCCATGGGGGCCAGATACGCAGTATTTT.

The chain has TRBV30 and TRBJ2-1; TRBD2 aligns across 9 bases. CDR1 and CDR2 from the germline V gene are GTSNPN and SVGIG (reference sequence). V lost 2 bases to trimming and J lost 0 bases; unmatched junction nucleotides: 5. The CDR3 covers 16 residues. CDR3 residues: CAWSRKAGGSYNEQFF. CDR3 bases: TGTGCCTGGAGTCGGAAAGCGGGGGGCTCCTACAATGAGCAGTTCTTC.

J is TRBJ2-1 and V is TRBV30; weak D call: TRBD2 (7 bases). V was clipped by 3 bases and J by 3 bases, with 9 bases between them. In germline, CDR1 is GTSNPN, CDR2 SVGIG (reference sequence). This CDR3 has 13 residues. The CDR3 protein is CAWSGGLYNEQFF. CDR3 bases: TGTGCCTGGAGCGGGGGGCTCTACAATGAGCAGTTCTTC.

This chain connects TRBV5-1 to TRBJ2-7; tentatively, D is TRBD2 (6 bases). Trimming stripped 7 bases from V and 3 bases from J, with 20 bases between. The CDR3 is 15 amino acids. Germline V gene data show CDR1 as SGHRS and CDR2 as YFSETQ. The CDR3 spells CASWREPGLYYEQYF. Written as DNA, the CDR3 is TGCGCCAGCTGGCGCGAACCGGGACTTTACTACGAGCAGTACTTC.

The rearrangement joins TRBV5-1 to TRBJ2-2; D is uncertain. The V and J ends lost 2 bases and 0 bases respectively, with 8 bases between them. CDR1 is SGHRS and CDR2 is YFSETQ in the germline V gene. The CDR3 runs 15 residues. As DNA, the CDR3 is TGCGCCAGCAGCTTAAACAGAGCGAACACCGGGGAGCTGTTTTTT. Its translation: CASSLNRANTGELFF.

This chain uses TRBV23-1 with TRBJ2-1; 9 nucleotides line up with TRBD2. TRBV23-1 is flagged as an ORF with uncertain function. This CDR3 is 18 amino acids long. V lost 2 bases, J lost 0 bases, and 8 bases stayed unmatched. The CDR3 spells CASSQVRGGSSSYNEQFF. The CDR3 DNA is TGCGCCAGCAGTCAAGTGCGGGGGGGCAGTTCCTCCTACAATGAGCAGTTCTTC.